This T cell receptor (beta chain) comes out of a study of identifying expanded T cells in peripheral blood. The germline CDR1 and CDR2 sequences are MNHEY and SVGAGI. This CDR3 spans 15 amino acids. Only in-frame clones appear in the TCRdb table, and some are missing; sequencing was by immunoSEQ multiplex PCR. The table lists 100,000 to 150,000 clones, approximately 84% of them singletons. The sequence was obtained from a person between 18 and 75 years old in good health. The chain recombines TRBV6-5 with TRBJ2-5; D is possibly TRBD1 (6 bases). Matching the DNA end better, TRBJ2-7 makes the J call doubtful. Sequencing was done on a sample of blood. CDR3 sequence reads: CASSSTGTPDYEQYF. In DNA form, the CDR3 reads TGTGCCAGCAGTTCTACCGGGACACCCGACTACGAGCAGTACTTC.